These T cell receptor beta chains were read from a single sample in a study of blood T cell repertoires in COVID-19. The protocol was immunoSEQ multiplex PCR, while the TCRdb copy is restricted to in-frame clones and leaves out a portion. The table lists 100,000 or so clones, approximately 86% of them singletons. Sequenced sample: peripheral blood. The receptors derive from a man aged 45-65 years with active or convalescent COVID-19. Both conserved end residues are part of each CDR3. The D gene is left open where the match is weak. Clone size is shown for a subset of rows, as once, few, many or a class of expanded clone.

D gene	V gene	J gene	clone size	CDR3 protein	CDR3 DNA
TRBD1	TRBV2	TRBJ1-5	NA	CASSDRGQPQHF	TGTGCCAGCAGTGACAGGGGGCAGCCCCAGCATTTT
NA	TRBV6-1	TRBJ2-7	few	CASSEYWGEKQYF	TGTGCCAGCAGTGAATATTGGGGAGAGAAGCAGTACTTC
TRBD1	TRBV2	TRBJ2-2	NA	CARGTGVMTGELFF	TGTGCCAGGGGGACAGGGGTTATGACCGGGGAGCTGTTTTTT
TRBD2	TRBV5-1	TRBJ2-5	NA	CASSLTSGVYETQYF	TGCGCCAGCAGCTTGACTAGCGGGGTTTATGAGACCCAGTACTTC
TRBD1	TRBV5-1	TRBJ1-2	NA	CASSYRGGYTF	TGCGCCAGCAGCTACAGGGGTGGCTACACCTTC
NA	TRBV7-2	TRBJ2-1	few	CASRQAGVQLLEQFF	TGTGCCAGCAGGCAAGCAGGGGTACAGCTACTCGAGCAGTTCTTC
NA	TRBV10-3	TRBJ1-6	NA	CAISEGGDRSPLHF	TGTGCCATCAGTGAAGGGGGTGATCGGTCACCCCTCCACTTT
TRBD1	TRBV30	TRBJ2-2	NA	CAWRVTGGGSGELFF	TGTGCCTGGAGAGTGACAGGGGGCGGTTCCGGGGAGCTGTTTTTT
NA	TRBV6-7	TRBJ2-1	NA	CASSYGGLAEYNEQFF	TGTGCCAGCAGTTACGGGGGACTCGCCGAATACAATGAGCAGTTCTTC
NA	TRBV5-1	TRBJ2-1	few	CASSFGGPEQFF	TGCGCCAGCAGCTTCGGGGGACCAGAGCAGTTCTTC
TRBD1	TRBV27	TRBJ2-1	once	CASSLSDRFGHRNEQFF	TGTGCCAGCAGTTTATCGGACAGGTTTGGGCATCGCAATGAGCAGTTCTTC
NA	TRBV10-3	TRBJ1-4	NA	CAISEFGNEKLFF	TGTGCCATCAGTGAGTTCGGGAATGAAAAACTGTTTTTT
NA	TRBV9	TRBJ1-1	NA	CASSVEQGSTEAFF	TGTGCCAGCAGCGTAGAGCAGGGGAGCACTGAAGCTTTCTTT
TRBD1	TRBV25-1	TRBJ1-4	NA	CASSRNRQGWEKLFF	TGTGCCAGCAGCCGAAATCGACAGGGATGGGAAAAACTGTTTTTT
TRBD2	TRBV2	TRBJ2-2	NA	CASSESSGGALELFF	TGTGCCAGCAGTGAGTCTAGCGGGGGGGCCTTAGAGCTGTTTTTT
TRBD1	TRBV3-1/TRBV3-2	TRBJ1-6	NA	CASSQGTGLTSPLHF	TGTGCCAGCAGCCAAGGGACAGGTTTAACTTCACCCCTCCACTTT
NA	TRBV28	TRBJ1-6	NA	CASSLPPRRYYNSPLHF	TGTGCCAGCAGTTTGCCCCCCCGCAGGTACTATAATTCACCCCTCCACTTT
NA	TRBV7-2	TRBJ2-5	NA	CASSSGLTLFQETQYF	TGTGCCAGCAGCTCGGGACTCACTCTTTTCCAAGAGACCCAGTACTTC
TRBD1	TRBV5-1	TRBJ1-4	NA	CASSLEDRPREKLFF	TGCGCCAGCAGCTTGGAGGACAGGCCGAGGGAAAAACTGTTTTTT
NA	TRBV27	TRBJ2-3	few	CASSRQVRDTQYF	TGTGCCAGCAGTCGACAGGTCCGCGATACGCAGTATTTT
TRBD1	TRBV29-1	TRBJ2-7	NA	CSVVGQGDEQYF	TGCAGCGTTGTGGGACAGGGGGACGAGCAGTACTTC
TRBD1	TRBV6-6	TRBJ1-5	once	CASIFGATGDTQPQHF	TGTGCCAGCATATTCGGAGCGACAGGGGACACTCAGCCCCAGCATTTT
TRBD1	TRBV28	TRBJ1-2	NA	CASATGGELYGYTF	TGTGCCAGCGCCACAGGGGGCGAACTCTATGGCTACACCTTC
NA	TRBV27	TRBJ1-5	NA	CASSLGFREVNQPQHF	TGTGCCAGCAGTTTAGGTTTCAGGGAGGTCAATCAGCCCCAGCATTTT
NA	TRBV6-6	TRBJ1-1	few	CASSYSTSDTEAFF	TGTGCCAGCAGTTACTCGACCAGCGACACTGAAGCTTTCTTT
TRBD2	TRBV18	TRBJ2-1	NA	CASSPWTRQNNEQFF	TGTGCCAGCTCACCTTGGACTAGACAGAACAATGAGCAGTTCTTC
NA	TRBV27	TRBJ1-1	once	CASSFSRVSMNTEAFF	TGTGCCAGCAGTTTTAGCCGGGTTTCAATGAACACTGAAGCTTTCTTT
NA	TRBV28	TRBJ1-2	NA	CASSDTTHLGGYTF	TGTGCCAGCAGTGACACCACACACTTGGGTGGCTACACCTTC